One sample yielded the 5 T cell receptor beta chains listed below, sequenced in a study of memory CD4+ T cells and cytomegalovirus serostatus. Single viable CD3+CD4+CD8-CD45RO+ cells were sorted as the memory CD4+ T cells. Generated by immunoSEQ multiplex PCR, the TCRdb table keeps only in-frame clones and is missing some. This table has about 40,000 clones, 75% to 85% appearing once. The specimen sequenced was memory CD4+ T cells from blood. These receptor sequences come from an adult in good health and CMV-seronegative.

This chain joins TRBV18 and TRBJ1-2; D perhaps matches TRBD1 (6 bases). The V end lost 3 bases, the J end lost 5 bases, and 16 bases lay between the germline ends. The germline V gene encodes CDR1 KGHSH and CDR2 LQKENI. CDR3 size: 15 residues. CDR3 sequence reads: CASSPPTGNGYGYTF. In DNA form, the CDR3 reads TGTGCCAGCTCACCGCCAACAGGGAACGGGTATGGCTACACCTTC.

The chain uses TRBV29-1 and TRBJ1-3; weak D call: TRBD1 (5 bases). Germline CDR1 is SQVTM and CDR2 is ANQGSEA. CDR3 length: 12 amino acids. Deletions cut 2 bases from V and 3 bases from J, with 5 bases between. CDR3 sequence: CSVETGGNTIYF. CDR3 DNA: TGCAGCGTTGAAACAGGTGGAAACACCATATATTTT. The full variable domain, completed using reference TRBV29-1 and TRBJ1-3, is SAVISQKPSRDICQRGTSLTIQCQVDSQVTMMFWYRQQPGQSLTLIATANQGSEATYESGFVIDKFPISRPNLTFSTLTVSNMSPEDSSIYLCSVETGGNTIYFGEGSWLTVV.

Judged by abundance, this clone is medium-sized. For the CDR3, the DNA is TGTGCCAGCAGCATAGAGGGACGGCCCCTCTATGGCTACACCTTC. Translation gives CASSIEGRPLYGYTF. The V call is TRBV7-2, the J call TRBJ1-2; D may be TRBD1 (5 bases). Trimming stripped 5 bases from V and 4 bases from J, with 17 bases between. Germline CDR1 is SGHTA and CDR2 is FQGNSA. This CDR3 spans 15 amino acids.

This rearrangement joins TRBV5-5 to TRBJ1-4; the D gene is possibly TRBD1 (5 bases). V was pared by 2 bases and J by 5 bases, with 10 bases between. Germline V gene data show CDR1 as SGHKS and CDR2 as YYEKEE (reference sequence). The CDR3 extends over 14 amino acids. The CDR3 region is CASSLPGLNEKLFF. The CDR3 DNA is TGTGCCAGCAGCTTACCGGGACTCAATGAAAAACTGTTTTTT.

The chain is built from TRBV2 and TRBJ2-7; D gene ambiguous. Trimming stripped 3 bases from V and 3 bases from J, with 9 bases between. This CDR3 has 13 residues. Per the germline V gene, CDR1 is SNHLY and CDR2 is FYNNEI. CDR3 sequence reads: CASSESQIYEQYF. The CDR3 bases are TGTGCCAGCAGTGAGTCACAGATCTACGAGCAGTACTTC.